The clone carrying this T cell receptor beta chain was observed a handful of times. The antigen is not known. From germline, CDR1 is GTSNPN and CDR2 SVGIG (reference sequence). Trimming shortened V by 0 bases and J by 5 bases, and 8 bases separated the two germline ends. The CDR3 covers 13 residues. Sequenced material consisted of expressed TCRB transcripts (all of the isolated RNA was reverse transcribed). TCRdb keeps only in-frame clones here, not all; method: immunoSEQ multiplex PCR. The table has hundreds of thousands of clones, roughly a sixth seen once. These data belong to a study of beta chain features in type 1 diabetes. General observations from the study: Unsettled here was the matter of whether HLA type influences TCRB rearrangement. Shortening of TCRB CDR3s, moderate but significant, appeared in all four CD4+ subsets of Type 1 diabetes patients. For patients, the naive, central memory and Treg TCRB repertoires appeared more alike than for healthy donors.

Sequencing was done on a sample of naive CD4+ T cells from blood. The sequence was obtained from a man between 18 and 35 years old in good health. The chain recombines TRBV30 with TRBJ1-5; unclear D gene. Written as DNA, the CDR3 is TGTGCCTGGAGTGTACAACAAGATCAGCCCCAGCATTTT. Its protein is CAWSVQQDQPQHF. Full variable domain (missing parts from reference TRBV30 and TRBJ1-5): SQTIHQWPATLVQPVGSPLSLECTVEGTSNPNLYWYRQAAGRGLQLLFYSVGIGQISSEVPQNLSASRPQDRQFILSSKKLLLSDSGFYLCAWSVQQDQPQHFGDGTRLSIL.